These 32 T cell receptor beta chains were all obtained from the same sample, sequenced in a study of Graves' ophthalmopathy and Graves' hyperthyroidism. Amplification of TCR beta CDR3 regions used RNA transcripts. RT-PCR with HTBI primers came first, then second-round multiplex PCR. Each CDR3 protein gets one entry after TCRdb re-called the multiplex PCR reads with MiXCR. The sample records 620,000 or so distinct CDR3 sequences, about a fifth being singletons. The source material was peripheral blood. The receptor set was obtained from a woman between 18 and 30 years old with stable Graves' hyperthyroidism. Some clones in this sample may be carry-over from other donors' samples.

This sequence joins TRBV7-2 and TRBJ1-2, with D hard to call. V lost 5 bases, J lost 10 bases, and 11 bases lay in between. This CDR3 is 11 amino acids long. The germline V gene encodes CDR1 SGHTA and CDR2 FQGNSA. The CDR3 DNA is TGTGCCAGCAGCCTGGTCGGACCCTACACCTTC. This gives the protein CASSLVGPYTF.

Many counts were recorded for this clonotype. The chain couples TRBV19 to TRBJ2-4; D might be TRBD1 (5 bases). V was cut by 4 bases and J by 7 bases, with 8 bases left in between. Looked up from germline, CDR1 is LNHDA and CDR2 is SQIVND (reference sequence). The CDR3 has 12 amino acids. Here the CDR3 reads CASSRGKNIQYF. In DNA, the CDR3 is TGTGCCAGTAGTAGGGGCAAGAACATTCAGTACTTC.

This clonotype was recorded at least ten times. This chain uses TRBV20-1 with TRBJ1-6; D is uncertain. Germline V CDR1 and CDR2: DFQATT, SNEGSKA (reference sequence). This CDR3 comprises 13 residues. V was shortened by 3 bases and J by 9 bases, with 12 bases between the two germline ends. The CDR3 spells CSARATLGSPLHF. The CDR3 DNA reads as TGCAGTGCTAGGGCCACTTTAGGTTCACCCCTCCACTTT.

This clonotype was counted at least ten times. The V and J genes are TRBV12-3 or TRBV12-4 and TRBJ1-2; a weak D match, TRBD1 (5 bases). V lost 0 bases, J lost 8 bases, and 13 bases lay in between. The CDR3 loop spans 14 amino acids. The CDR3 coding sequence is TGTGCCAGCAGTTTAGCGGACACCTACCGGGGCTACACCTTC. Amino acid sequence: CASSLADTYRGYTF.

This sequence joins TRBV20-1 and TRBJ2-2; 11 bases align to TRBD2. Trimming removed 4 bases from V and 3 bases from J; junction bases left unmatched: 4. Germline CDR1 DFQATT, CDR2 SNEGSKA (reference sequence). This CDR3 contains 15 residues. For the CDR3, the DNA is TGCAGTGCTACTACTAGCGGGAGAGACACCGGGGAGCTGTTTTTT. Translating it yields CSATTSGRDTGELFF.

The sample holds many counts of this clonotype. The chain employs TRBV5-1 and TRBJ2-7; 13 nucleotides agree with TRBD2. CDR1 is SGHRS and CDR2 is YFSETQ in the germline V gene. The ends lost 4 bases at V and 0 bases at J; junction bases unmatched: 4. The length of the CDR3 is 16 residues. CDR3 DNA: TGCGCCAGCAGCCCTGGACTAGCGGGGGCCTCCTACGAGCAGTACTTC. It yields the protein CASSPGLAGASYEQYF.

This clonotype came up a few times. It may be a read error: a sequence one base away is much more abundant. The chain joins TRBV30 to TRBJ1-1; no clear D. The CDR3 totals 13 residues. The V gene's germline CDR1 is GTSNPN and CDR2 SVGIG (reference sequence). As DNA, the CDR3 is TGTGCCTGGAATAACCATATGAACACTGAAGCTCTCTTT. Its protein product is CAWNNHMNTEALF.

This clonotype was detected many times. The chain is built from TRBV6-1 and TRBJ2-7, with D unresolved. The CDR3 contains 15 residues. V lost 0 bases and J 3 bases, leaving 12 bases between the germline ends. Looked up from germline, CDR1 is MNHNS and CDR2 is SASEGT. CDR3 residues: CASSEAGRLLYEQYF. The CDR3 DNA is TGTGCCAGCAGTGAAGCCGGTAGGCTCCTCTACGAGCAGTACTTC.

This clonotype occurred many times. The DNA of the CDR3 is TGTGCCTGGAGAGAGGGGCATTCGTACACTGAAGCTTTCTTT. Residues: CAWREGHSYTEAFF. The chain has TRBV30 and TRBJ1-1, with TRBD1 as a possible D gene (5 bases). Germline V gene sequence: CDR1 GTSNPN, CDR2 SVGIG (reference sequence). Trimming removed 3 bases from V and 3 bases from J, with 14 bases in between. The CDR3 is 14 amino acids.

This clonotype showed up many times. The chain joins TRBV11-2 to TRBJ2-7; TRBD2 agrees at 12 bases. Germline assignment: CDR1 SGHAT and CDR2 FQNNGV. This CDR3 comprises 16 residues. J gave up 2 bases and V 2 bases, and 4 bases lay outside the gene matches. The CDR3 loop reads CASSLLGLAGTYEQYF. The CDR3 DNA reads TGTGCCAGCAGCTTATTAGGACTAGCGGGAACCTACGAGCAGTACTTC.

This clonotype was recorded many times. The CDR3 DNA sequence: TGTGCCACCAGCGGGGCCAAAACTGCTGGAAACACCATATATTTT. Its protein product is CATSGAKTAGNTIYF. The rearrangement uses TRBV15 and TRBJ1-3; possibly TRBD1 for D (5 bases). Trimming removed 5 bases from V and 2 bases from J, with 13 bases in between. Germline V gene sequence: CDR1 LNHNV, CDR2 YYDKDF (reference sequence). The CDR3 spans 15 residues.

This clonotype was detected many times. The chain joins TRBV6-2 or TRBV6-3 to TRBJ2-5, with D unclear. The CDR3 extends over 14 amino acids. Trimming left V 5 bases short and J 5 bases short, with 15 bases between. Germline V gene data show CDR1 as MNHEY and CDR2 as SVGEGT. CDR3 loop: CASSRARFRETQYF. The CDR3 nucleotides read TGTGCCAGCAGTCGGGCCCGGTTCCGGGAGACCCAGTACTTC.

This clonotype was seen repeatedly, ten times or more. This chain connects TRBV19 to TRBJ2-5; D possibly uses TRBD1 or TRBD2 (5 bases each). CDR1 and CDR2 (germline): LNHDA, SQIVND (reference sequence). V shed 3 bases and J shed 1 base, with 9 bases lying between them. The length of the CDR3 is 14 residues. CDR3 protein: CASSITGGQETQYF. In nucleotides, the CDR3 is TGTGCCAGTAGTATTACTGGGGGCCAAGAGACCCAGTACTTC.

CDR3 sequence (DNA): TGTGCCAGCAGTAAACGGTCTCTCGTAGGGGTTGGCTACACCTTC. Translated: CASSKRSLVGVGYTF. The chain joins TRBV2 to TRBJ1-2; the D gene is possibly TRBD1 (5 bases). The CDR3 has 15 residues. Trimming took 5 bases from V and 7 from J, leaving 20 bases between them. In germline, CDR1 is SNHLY, CDR2 FYNNEI.

This clonotype has more than one count but fewer than ten. This chain links TRBV5-6 with TRBJ1-5, with 11 bases that match TRBD1. CDR3 length equals 13 residues. V shed 4 bases and J 9 bases; nucleotides not matched to a gene: 3. Germline V lookup: CDR1 SGHDT, CDR2 YYEEEE. This CDR3 reads CASSRDRGGPQHF. The CDR3 DNA reads as TGTGCCAGCAGCCGGGACAGGGGGGGGCCCCAGCATTTT.

This clonotype was recorded at least ten times. The chain links TRBV6-2 or TRBV6-3 to TRBJ2-7, with 15 bases matching TRBD2. The length of the CDR3 is 22 residues. V lost 2 bases and J lost 2; bases outside the gene matches: 19. Germline lookup yields CDR1 MNHEY and CDR2 SVGEGT. The CDR3 spells CASSYAILPGLAGGGGAYEQYF. The CDR3 bases are TGTGCCAGCAGTTACGCGATCCTACCGGGACTAGCGGGGGGTGGTGGTGCCTACGAGCAGTACTTC.

This clonotype was seen only a few times. The chain is built from TRBV6-1 and TRBJ2-2; no definite D call. Trimming pared 7 bases from V and 0 bases from J, leaving 6 bases between. CDR1 and CDR2 from the germline V gene are MNHNS and SASEGT. This CDR3 is built from 13 residues. In DNA form, the CDR3 reads TGTGCCAGCAAAAACGCGAACACCGGGGAGCTGTTTTTT. Translation gives CASKNANTGELFF.

This clonotype was observed at least ten times. The genes are TRBV6-2 or TRBV6-3 and TRBJ1-1, with a possible D match to TRBD1 (5 bases). The V and J ends lost 0 bases and 6 bases respectively, with 23 bases between them. The CDR3 is made up of 18 amino acids. The germline V gene encodes CDR1 MNHEY and CDR2 SVGEGT. The CDR3 coding sequence is TGTGCCAGCAGTTACTCCAAGTCAGTGGGGCAGGGAGGAGCTGAAGCTTTCTTT. Amino acid sequence: CASSYSKSVGQGGAEAFF.

This clonotype was observed many times. The chain has TRBV2 and TRBJ1-2, with D uncertain. The CDR3 loop spans 11 amino acids. V shed 5 bases and J shed 7 bases, with 8 bases lying between them. In germline, CDR1 is SNHLY, CDR2 FYNNEI. This CDR3 reads CASSLTFGYTF. The DNA of the CDR3 is TGTGCCAGCAGTTTGACATTTGGCTACACCTTC.

The sample holds many counts of this clonotype. The V and J genes are TRBV4-1 and TRBJ1-1; no reliable D call. The length of the CDR3 is 15 residues. Germline-derived CDR1 and CDR2 are MGHRA and YSYEKL. V was cut by 4 bases and J by 4 bases, with 16 bases left in between. The CDR3 DNA follows: TGCGCCAGCAGCCGGACGGGTGGGTCGAGCACTGAAGCTTTCTTT. Its translation is CASSRTGGSSTEAFF.

The table lists this clonotype with many counts. This chain uses TRBV12-3 or TRBV12-4 with TRBJ2-4; 10 bases map to TRBD2. Germline trimming cut 1 base from V and 3 bases from J; bases unmatched to any gene: 3. The CDR3 has 16 residues. The CDR3 bases are TGTGCCAGCAGTTTAGACAGACTAGCGGGCAAAAACATTCAGTACTTC. It is translated as CASSLDRLAGKNIQYF.

This clonotype was found many times. The V call is TRBV6-1, the J call TRBJ1-1; no reliable D call. The CDR3 has 14 amino acids. Deletions cut 2 bases from V and 9 bases from J, with 16 bases between. The germline V gene encodes CDR1 MNHNS and CDR2 SASEGT. CDR3: CASSETYKGPQAFF. DNA for the CDR3: TGTGCCAGCAGTGAAACCTACAAAGGCCCTCAAGCTTTCTTT.

The gene calls are TRBV2 and TRBJ2-7; a possible D gene is TRBD2 (6 bases). The CDR3 loop spans 13 amino acids. With 3 bases removed from V and 4 bases from J, the gap between germline ends came to 10 bases. CDR1 and CDR2 (germline): SNHLY, FYNNEI. CDR3 DNA: TGTGCCAGCAGTGAGGTGGCGGGGTACGAGCAGTACTTC. This translates into CASSEVAGYEQYF.

The chain is built from TRBV19 and TRBJ1-5, with 7 bases aligning to TRBD1. Germline V CDR1 and CDR2: LNHDA, SQIVND (reference sequence). This CDR3 is built from 15 residues. V lost 1 base and J lost 7; bases outside the gene matches: 7. This CDR3 is CASSIGVGGGQPQHF. DNA of the CDR3: TGTGCCAGTAGTATAGGTGTAGGGGGCGGACAGCCCCAGCATTTT. The full variable domain, its missing parts supplied by reference TRBV19 and TRBJ1-5, is DGGITQSPKYLFRKEGQNVTLSCEQNLNHDAMYWYRQDPGQGLRLIYYSQIVNDFQKGDIAEGYSVSREKKESFPLTVTSAQKNPTAFYLCASSIGVGGGQPQHFGDGTRLSIL.

Comment on this clonotype: A much larger clonotype is one base distant, so this may be a read error. The rearrangement joins TRBV28 to TRBJ2-4; perhaps TRBD1 as D (6 bases). This CDR3 comprises 17 residues. With 5 bases removed from V and 0 bases from J, the gap between germline ends came to 17 bases. Germline CDR1 and CDR2: MDHEN and SYDVKM. The CDR3 nucleotides are TGTGCCAGCAGTGAGTCTGGGGGCCAAATAGCCAAAAACATTCAGTACTTC. It translates to CASSESGGQIAKNIQYF. The full variable domain, completed using reference TRBV28 and TRBJ2-4, is DVKVTQSSRYLVKRTGEKVFLECVQDMDHENMFWYRQDPGLGLRLIYFSYDVKMKEKGDIPEGYSVSREKKERFSLILESASTNQTSMYLCASSESGGQIAKNIQYFGAGTRLSVL.

This clonotype has a count of ten or more. The chain employs TRBV10-3 and TRBJ1-1; the D gene is possibly TRBD1 (6 bases). CDR3 length: 12 amino acids. V was shortened by 10 bases and J by 5 bases, with 14 bases between the two germline ends. CDR1 is ENHRY and CDR2 is SYGVKD in the germline V gene. The CDR3 nucleotides are TGTGCCACCAGCAGGGGTAATACTGAAGCTTTCTTT. Amino acids: CATSRGNTEAFF.

In this sample, this clonotype turned up many times. This rearrangement joins TRBV6-5 to TRBJ1-5, with 10 bases aligning to TRBD1. The CDR3 contains 15 residues. Germline V CDR1 and CDR2: MNHEY, SVGAGI. V dropped 6 bases and J dropped 2; count of bases not matched to a gene: 4. The DNA for the CDR3 is TGTGCCAGCAGACCGGGACAGGGGCGCAATCAGCCCCAGCATTTT. This sequence encodes CASRPGQGRNQPQHF.

Regarding this clonotype: One junction end disagrees with the germline gene, perhaps due to a read error. The chain couples TRBV5-5 to TRBJ2-5, with D perhaps matching TRBD1 (5 bases). The germline CDR1 and CDR2 sequences are SGHKS and YYEKEE (reference sequence). This CDR3 has 13 amino acids. This CDR3 is CASSLAGKETRYF. CDR3 in DNA: TGTGCCAGCAGCTTGGCAGGGAAAGAGACCCGGTACTTC.

V and J are TRBV18 and TRBJ2-5; the D call may be TRBD1 or TRBD2 (5 bases each). In germline, CDR1 is KGHSH, CDR2 LQKENI. This CDR3 region has 16 residues. Trimming shortened V by 3 bases and J by 7 bases, and 21 bases separated the two germline ends. As DNA, the CDR3 is TGTGCCAGCTCACCCGGAACTTCCGGGACCCAGGGGACCCAGTACTTC. It is translated as CASSPGTSGTQGTQYF.

V usage is TRBV11-2 and J usage is TRBJ2-5, with 9 bases that match TRBD2. The germline gives CDR1 SGHAT, CDR2 FQNNGV. Germline trimming cut 6 bases from V and 5 bases from J; bases unmatched to any gene: 7. This CDR3 is built from 14 residues. As DNA, the CDR3 is TGTGCCAGCAGGGGGAGCGGGGGGTTTGAGACCCAGTACTTC. Translation: CASRGSGGFETQYF.

The table lists this clonotype with many counts. The V and J genes are TRBV20-1 and TRBJ2-7, with 8 bases aligning to TRBD2. The CDR3 length is 14 residues. J gave up 0 bases and V 6 bases, and 7 bases lay outside the gene matches. Germline loops: CDR1 DFQATT, CDR2 SNEGSKA (reference sequence). In DNA, the CDR3 is TGCAGTGCAGGGACTAGGATTAACTCCTACGAGCAGTACTTC. This gives the protein CSAGTRINSYEQYF.

The J gene is TRBJ2-7, the V gene TRBV2, with 8 bases fitting TRBD1. Germline V gene sequence: CDR1 SNHLY, CDR2 FYNNEI. Unmatched junction bases numbered 2, after V lost 3 bases and J lost 1 base. This CDR3 is 14 amino acids long. CDR3 loop: CASSETGASYEQYF. Here the CDR3 DNA reads TGTGCCAGCAGTGAGACAGGGGCATCCTACGAGCAGTACTTC.